This T cell receptor beta chain was documented in a study of Ad26.COV2.S vaccination and SARS-CoV-2 variants. Study at large: By the intramuscular route, Ad26.COV2.S was given once, or twice 56 days apart.

Documented treatment: some 20 received Ad26.COV2.S at low or high dose, single or two shots; about 5 received placebo; per-sample allocation not given. Each sample was drawn 63 days after the first injection (of vaccine or placebo). Wuhan-strain spike was delivered by a replication-incompetent Ad26 vector. Clones were read by immunoSEQ multiplex PCR, and TCRdb kept only the in-frame ones, dropping some. The sample lists about 330,000 clones, about nine tenths occurring once. The clonotype was recovered from a person aged 18-60 years who received the Ad26.COV2.S COVID-19 vaccine or a placebo. The starting material was peripheral blood, obtained in a trial of Ad26.COV2.S vaccine versus placebo.

The DNA of the CDR3 is TGTGCCAGTAGTACCCAGGGGGGTGCGTACGAGCAGTACTTC. This sequence encodes CASSTQGGAYEQYF. The rearrangement uses TRBV19 and TRBJ2-7, with TRBD1 as a possible D gene (7 bases). CDR3 length equals 14 residues. Deletions cut 4 bases from V and 4 bases from J, with 14 bases between. Per the germline V gene, CDR1 is LNHDA and CDR2 is SQIVND (reference sequence).